The 14 T cell receptor beta chains presented below share a single source sample, sequenced in a study of T-cell reconstitution after alpha-beta-depleted transplantation in children. As it was prepared, the TCRbeta library received unique molecular identifiers. One entry per CDR3 protein, called by TCRdb with MiXCR from the PCR reads. The sample contains about 980,000 distinct CDR3 sequences, less than 30% of which appear only once. The sequencing used PBMCs, mostly from graft donor cells, collected 360 days after TCRalphabeta/CD19-depleted stem cell transplant. The receptors were gathered from a boy younger than two who had a stem cell transplant for SCID, so the T cells may come from the graft donor.

A few counts support this clonotype. The rearrangement links TRBV5-1 to TRBJ1-1; D is unresolved. The CDR3 contains 14 residues. Trimming took off 2 bases at V and 3 bases at J, with 11 bases between the two ends. Germline CDR1 SGHRS, CDR2 YFSETQ. CDR3 nucleotides: TGCGCCAGCAGCTTTTCGGGGAGGGACACTGAAGCTTTCTTT. It specifies CASSFSGRDTEAFF.

In this sample, this clonotype turned up a few times. The chain joins TRBV12-3 or TRBV12-4 to TRBJ2-2, with a weak D call TRBD2 (6 bases). The length of the CDR3 is 15 residues. The V end was cut by 5 bases, the J end by 1 base, with 11 bases between. The CDR3 protein is CASSPAGLNTGELFF. CDR3 nucleotide sequence: TGTGCCAGCAGTCCGGCGGGACTGAACACCGGGGAGCTGTTTTTT.

The table lists this clonotype with a few counts. The chain recombines TRBV12-3 or TRBV12-4 with TRBJ1-2; 8 nucleotides line up with TRBD1. The ends lost 4 bases at V and 7 bases at J; junction bases unmatched: 5. This CDR3 comprises 13 residues. CDR3 sequence reads: CASSSGQGTGYTF. The DNA of the CDR3 is TGTGCCAGCAGTTCCGGACAGGGCACTGGCTACACCTTC.

This chain links TRBV29-1 with TRBJ2-6; D ambiguous. Germline V gene data show CDR1 as SQVTM and CDR2 as ANQGSEA. Trimming shortened V by 4 bases and J by 1 base, and 5 bases separated the two germline ends. The CDR3 sequence is 13 residues long. DNA of the CDR3: TGCAGCGTTGTGGGGTCTGGGGCCAACGTCCTGACTTTC. Residues: CSVVGSGANVLTF.

J is TRBJ2-1 and V is TRBV20-1; 14 nucleotides line up with TRBD2. The trim removed 2 bases at V and 4 bases at J, leaving 4 bases unmatched. Germline V gives CDR1 DFQATT, CDR2 SNEGSKA (reference sequence). CDR3 length: 16 amino acids. This CDR3 reads CSARNGLAGGYNEQFF. CDR3 sequence (DNA): TGCAGTGCTAGAAACGGACTAGCGGGGGGTTACAATGAGCAGTTCTTC.

The sample holds many counts of this clonotype. The chain employs TRBV5-1 and TRBJ1-1; 8 bases fit TRBD1. V dropped 0 bases and J dropped 5; count of bases not matched to a gene: 3. Germline CDR1 reads SGHRS; CDR2 reads YFSETQ. The CDR3 totals 14 residues. The CDR3 region is CASSLVQGGTEAFF. The CDR3 bases are TGCGCCAGCAGCTTGGTACAGGGGGGGACTGAAGCTTTCTTT.

V usage is TRBV5-5 and J usage is TRBJ2-7; 8 positions match TRBD1. This CDR3 has 14 amino acids. Looked up from germline, CDR1 is SGHKS and CDR2 is YYEKEE (reference sequence). V dropped 4 bases and J dropped 3; count of bases not matched to a gene: 6. CDR3 DNA sequence: TGTGCCAGCAGCGCGGCAACAGGGGGCTACGAGCAGTACTTC. This gives the protein CASSAATGGYEQYF.

This clonotype has only a few counts. The chain uses TRBV27 and TRBJ2-1, with D hard to call. Germline V CDR1 and CDR2: MNHEY, SMNVEV (reference sequence). Trimming pared 4 bases from V and 2 bases from J, leaving 12 bases between. This CDR3 spans 15 amino acids. CDR3 sequence reads: CASSSQLGPYNEQFF. The CDR3 region has the DNA TGTGCCAGCAGTTCCCAGTTAGGGCCCTACAATGAGCAGTTCTTC.

V and J are TRBV9 and TRBJ2-1, with D perhaps matching TRBD1 (7 bases). The CDR3 contains 16 residues. The germline gives CDR1 SGDLS, CDR2 YYNGEE. The V gene lost 0 bases and the J gene lost 4 bases, with 14 bases spanning the gap. The CDR3 loop reads CASSVGGGGPYNEQFF. DNA for the CDR3: TGTGCCAGCAGCGTAGGAGGAGGGGGCCCTTACAATGAGCAGTTCTTC. Variable domain in full (rest from reference TRBV9 and TRBJ2-1): DSGVTQTPKHLITATGQRVTLRCSPRSGDLSVYWYQQSLDQGLQFLIQYYNGEERAKGNILERFSAQQFPDLHSELNLSSLELGDSALYFCASSVGGGGPYNEQFFGPGTRLTVL.

J is TRBJ2-3 and V is TRBV6-2 or TRBV6-3; TRBD1 might be the D (6 bases). Trimming cost V 7 bases and J 3 bases, with 11 bases left between them. Per the germline V gene, CDR1 is MNHEY and CDR2 is SVGEGT. The CDR3 consists of 13 residues. This chain's CDR3 is CASKGGVTDTQYF. DNA of the CDR3: TGTGCCAGCAAAGGGGGAGTGACAGATACGCAGTATTTT.

This rearrangement joins TRBV30 to TRBJ2-1, with 11 positions matching TRBD1. The CDR3 has 15 residues. V shed 3 bases and J 7 bases; nucleotides not matched to a gene: 8. Germline CDR1 and CDR2: GTSNPN and SVGIG (reference sequence). CDR3 protein: CAWSQDRGPGNEQFF. DNA of the CDR3: TGTGCCTGGAGCCAGGACAGGGGGCCTGGAAATGAGCAGTTCTTC.

This clonotype was observed a few times. CDR3 sequence: CATHRTSGGNEQFF. The CDR3 nucleotides read TGTGCCACGCATCGGACTAGCGGGGGAAATGAGCAGTTCTTC. The genes are TRBV15 and TRBJ2-1; 13 bases match TRBD2. CDR1 and CDR2 from the germline V gene are LNHNV and YYDKDF (reference sequence). V lost 9 bases to trimming and J lost 7 bases; unmatched junction nucleotides: 6. The length of the CDR3 is 14 residues.

The CDR3 reads CASSLDGLPYEQYF. CDR3 bases: TGCGCCAGCAGCTTGGACGGTCTCCCCTACGAGCAGTACTTC. V and J are TRBV5-1 and TRBJ2-7; D is uncertain. V was cut by 0 bases and J by 2 bases, with 9 bases left in between. The CDR3 contains 14 residues. Per germline, CDR1 SGHRS and CDR2 YFSETQ.

This clonotype has at least ten counts. CDR3 protein: CASSSTGGRNTEAFF. The CDR3 region has the DNA TGCGCCAGCAGCTCAACAGGGGGCAGGAACACTGAAGCTTTCTTT. The chain has TRBV5-1 and TRBJ1-1; TRBD1 matches at 9 bases. Germline CDR1 is SGHRS and CDR2 is YFSETQ. Germline trimming cut 3 bases from V and 1 base from J; bases unmatched to any gene: 4. CDR3 length: 15 residues.